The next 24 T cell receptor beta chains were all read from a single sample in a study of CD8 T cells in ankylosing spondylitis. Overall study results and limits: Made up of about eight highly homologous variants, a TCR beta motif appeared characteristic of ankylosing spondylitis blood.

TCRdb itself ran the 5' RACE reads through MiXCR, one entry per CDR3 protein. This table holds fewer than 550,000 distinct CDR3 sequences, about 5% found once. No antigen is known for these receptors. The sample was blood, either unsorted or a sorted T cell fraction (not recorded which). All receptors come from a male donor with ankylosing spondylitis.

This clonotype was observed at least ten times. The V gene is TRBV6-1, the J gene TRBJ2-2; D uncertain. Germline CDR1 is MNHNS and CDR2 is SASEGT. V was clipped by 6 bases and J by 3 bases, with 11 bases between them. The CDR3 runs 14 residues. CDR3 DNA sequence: TGTGCCAGCAGGGGGAAGGGATACACCGGGGAGCTGTTTTTT. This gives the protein CASRGKGYTGELFF.

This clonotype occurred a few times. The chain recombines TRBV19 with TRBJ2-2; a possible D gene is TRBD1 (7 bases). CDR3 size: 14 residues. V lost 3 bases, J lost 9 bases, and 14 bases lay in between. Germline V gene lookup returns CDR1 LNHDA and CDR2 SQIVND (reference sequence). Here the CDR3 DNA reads TGTGCCAGTAGTATCCCAGGGGGGAACCGGGAGCTGTTTTTT. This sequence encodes CASSIPGGNRELFF.

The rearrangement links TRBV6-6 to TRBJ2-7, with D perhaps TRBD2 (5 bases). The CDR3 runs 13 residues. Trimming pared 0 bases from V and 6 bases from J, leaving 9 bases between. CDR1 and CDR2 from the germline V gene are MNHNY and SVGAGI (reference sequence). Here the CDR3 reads CASSYSEGSEQYF. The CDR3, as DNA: TGTGCCAGCAGTTACTCAGAGGGTTCCGAGCAGTACTTC.

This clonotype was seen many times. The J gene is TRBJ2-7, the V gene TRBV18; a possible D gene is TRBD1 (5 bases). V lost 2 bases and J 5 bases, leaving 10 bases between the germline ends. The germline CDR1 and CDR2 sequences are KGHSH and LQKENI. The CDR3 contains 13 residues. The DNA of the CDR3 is TGTGCCAGCTCACCAGGTGACAGTCACGAGCAGTACTTC. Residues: CASSPGDSHEQYF.

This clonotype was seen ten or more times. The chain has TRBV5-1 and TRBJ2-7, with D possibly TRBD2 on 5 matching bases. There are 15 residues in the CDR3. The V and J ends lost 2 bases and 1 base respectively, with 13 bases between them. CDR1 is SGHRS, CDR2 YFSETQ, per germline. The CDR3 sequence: CASSLKGEGSYEQYF. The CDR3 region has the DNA TGCGCCAGCAGCTTAAAGGGCGAGGGATCCTACGAGCAGTACTTC.

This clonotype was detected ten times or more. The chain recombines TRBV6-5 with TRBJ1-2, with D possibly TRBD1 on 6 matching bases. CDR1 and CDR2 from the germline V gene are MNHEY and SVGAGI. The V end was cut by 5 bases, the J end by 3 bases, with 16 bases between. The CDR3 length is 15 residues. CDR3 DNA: TGTGCCAGCAGTCTCCTCGGGGGCTCCCACTATGGCTACACCTTC. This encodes CASSLLGGSHYGYTF.

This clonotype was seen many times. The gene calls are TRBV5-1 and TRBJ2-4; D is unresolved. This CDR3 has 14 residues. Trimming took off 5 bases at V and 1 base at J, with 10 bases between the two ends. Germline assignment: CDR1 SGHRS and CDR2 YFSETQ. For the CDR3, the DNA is TGCGCCAGCAGTGATCCCGGCGCCAAAAACATTCAGTACTTC. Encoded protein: CASSDPGAKNIQYF.

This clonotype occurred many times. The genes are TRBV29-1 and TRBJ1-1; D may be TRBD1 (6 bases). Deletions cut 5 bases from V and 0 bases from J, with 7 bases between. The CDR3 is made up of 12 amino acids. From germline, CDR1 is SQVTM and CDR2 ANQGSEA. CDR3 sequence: CSVQGMNTEAFF. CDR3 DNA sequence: TGCAGCGTTCAGGGGATGAACACTGAAGCTTTCTTT.

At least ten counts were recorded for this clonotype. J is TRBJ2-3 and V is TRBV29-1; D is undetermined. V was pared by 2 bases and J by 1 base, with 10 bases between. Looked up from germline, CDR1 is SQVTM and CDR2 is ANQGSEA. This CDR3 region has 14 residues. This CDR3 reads CSVESRDRTDTQYF. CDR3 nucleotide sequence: TGCAGCGTTGAAAGCCGAGACCGCACAGATACGCAGTATTTT.

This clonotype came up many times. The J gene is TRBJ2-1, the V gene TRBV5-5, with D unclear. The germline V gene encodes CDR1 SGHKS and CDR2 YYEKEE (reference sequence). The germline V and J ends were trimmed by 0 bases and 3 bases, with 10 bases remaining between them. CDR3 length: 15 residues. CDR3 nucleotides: TGTGCCAGCAGCTTGGCGGGCCCTGGCTACAATGAGCAGTTCTTC. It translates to CASSLAGPGYNEQFF.

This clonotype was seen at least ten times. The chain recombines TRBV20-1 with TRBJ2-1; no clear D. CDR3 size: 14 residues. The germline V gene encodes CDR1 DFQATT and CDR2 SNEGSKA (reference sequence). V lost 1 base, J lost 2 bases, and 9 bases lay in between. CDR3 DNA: TGCAGTGCTAGAGTCGTGGTAACCTACAATGAGCAGTTCTTC. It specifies CSARVVVTYNEQFF.

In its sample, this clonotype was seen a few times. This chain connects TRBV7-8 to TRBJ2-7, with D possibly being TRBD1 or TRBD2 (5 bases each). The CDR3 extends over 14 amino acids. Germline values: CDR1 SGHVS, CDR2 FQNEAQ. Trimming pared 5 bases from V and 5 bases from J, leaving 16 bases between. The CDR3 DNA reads TGTGCCAGCAGCCCCGGGACGTTGACCCACGAGCAGTACTTC. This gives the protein CASSPGTLTHEQYF.

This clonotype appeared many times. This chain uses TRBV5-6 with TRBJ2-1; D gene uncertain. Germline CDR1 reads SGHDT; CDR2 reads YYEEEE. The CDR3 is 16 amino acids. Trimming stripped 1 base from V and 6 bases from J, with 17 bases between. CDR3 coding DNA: TGTGCCAGCAGCTTGCCCCACCGCGGCCCTATCAATGAGCAGTTCTTC. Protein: CASSLPHRGPINEQFF.

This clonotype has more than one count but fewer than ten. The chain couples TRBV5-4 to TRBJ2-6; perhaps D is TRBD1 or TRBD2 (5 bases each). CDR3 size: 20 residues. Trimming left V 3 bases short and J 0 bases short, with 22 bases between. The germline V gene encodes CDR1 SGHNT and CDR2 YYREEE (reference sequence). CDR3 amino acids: CASSSLLSMGDLSGANVLTF. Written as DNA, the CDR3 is TGTGCCAGCAGCTCTCTACTCTCCATGGGGGACCTCTCTGGGGCCAACGTCCTGACTTTC.

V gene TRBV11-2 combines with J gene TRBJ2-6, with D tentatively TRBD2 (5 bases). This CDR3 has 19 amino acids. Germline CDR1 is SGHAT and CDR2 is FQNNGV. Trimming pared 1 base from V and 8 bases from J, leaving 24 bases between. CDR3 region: CASSLVSPRHSRETNVLTF. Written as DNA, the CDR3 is TGTGCCAGCAGCTTAGTTTCGCCTCGGCATTCGAGGGAGACCAACGTCCTGACTTTC.

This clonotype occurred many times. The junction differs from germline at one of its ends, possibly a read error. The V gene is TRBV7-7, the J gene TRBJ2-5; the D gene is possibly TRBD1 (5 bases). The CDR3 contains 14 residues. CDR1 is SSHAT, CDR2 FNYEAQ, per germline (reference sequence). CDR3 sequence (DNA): TGTGCTAGCAGCTTAAATTCAGGGTCCGAGACCCAGTACTTC. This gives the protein CASSLNSGSETQYF.

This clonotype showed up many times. This CDR3 reads CAISEGRLAGPQETQYF. The CDR3, as DNA: TGTGCCATCAGTGAGGGGAGGTTAGCGGGGCCCCAAGAGACCCAGTACTTC. The chain combines TRBV10-3 with TRBJ2-5; 8 nucleotides match TRBD2. The CDR3 is made up of 17 amino acids. The germline V gene encodes CDR1 ENHRY and CDR2 SYGVKD. V lost 2 bases, J lost 1 base, and 9 bases stayed unmatched.

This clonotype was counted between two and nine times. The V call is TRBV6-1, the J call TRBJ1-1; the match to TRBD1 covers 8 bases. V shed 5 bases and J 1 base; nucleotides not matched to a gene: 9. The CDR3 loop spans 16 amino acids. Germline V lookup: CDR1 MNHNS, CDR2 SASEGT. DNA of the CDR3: TGTGCCAGCAGTCGCGGCATTACAGGGGGGAACACTGAAGCTTTCTTT. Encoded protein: CASSRGITGGNTEAFF.

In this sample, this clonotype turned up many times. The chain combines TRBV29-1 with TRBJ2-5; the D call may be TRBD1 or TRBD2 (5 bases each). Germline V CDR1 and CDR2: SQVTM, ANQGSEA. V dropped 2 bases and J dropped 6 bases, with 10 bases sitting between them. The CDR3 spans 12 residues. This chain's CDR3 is CSVERGEKTQYF. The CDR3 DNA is TGCAGCGTTGAAAGAGGGGAGAAGACCCAGTACTTC.

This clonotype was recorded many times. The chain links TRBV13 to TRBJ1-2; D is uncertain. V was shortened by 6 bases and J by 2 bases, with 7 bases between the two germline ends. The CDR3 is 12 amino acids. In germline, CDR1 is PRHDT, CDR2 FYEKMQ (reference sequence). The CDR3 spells CASRSYNYGYTF. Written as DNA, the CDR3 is TGTGCCAGCAGATCCTACAACTATGGCTACACCTTC.

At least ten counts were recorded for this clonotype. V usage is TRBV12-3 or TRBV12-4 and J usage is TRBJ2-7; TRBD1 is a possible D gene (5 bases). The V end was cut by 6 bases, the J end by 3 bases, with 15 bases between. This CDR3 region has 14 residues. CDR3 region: CASSRAGLGYEQYF. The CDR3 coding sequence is TGTGCCAGCAGCCGTGCAGGGCTCGGCTACGAGCAGTACTTC.

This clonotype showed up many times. The CDR3 region is CAILAAGGNTQYF. CDR3 nucleotides: TGTGCCATCTTGGCAGCGGGAGGGAATACGCAGTATTTT. The J gene is TRBJ2-3, the V gene TRBV10-3, with 10 bases matching TRBD2. CDR1 is ENHRY, CDR2 SYGVKD, per germline. The V segment lost 8 bases and the J segment 7 bases; nucleotides outside the gene matches: 6. The CDR3 is made up of 13 amino acids.

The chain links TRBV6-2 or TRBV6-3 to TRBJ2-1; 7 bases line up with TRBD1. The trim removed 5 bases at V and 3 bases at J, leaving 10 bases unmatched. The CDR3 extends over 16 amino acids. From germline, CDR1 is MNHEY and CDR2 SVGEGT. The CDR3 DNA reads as TGTGCCAGCAGTGCGCGGACCGGGACAGACTACAATGAGCAGTTCTTC. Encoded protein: CASSARTGTDYNEQFF.

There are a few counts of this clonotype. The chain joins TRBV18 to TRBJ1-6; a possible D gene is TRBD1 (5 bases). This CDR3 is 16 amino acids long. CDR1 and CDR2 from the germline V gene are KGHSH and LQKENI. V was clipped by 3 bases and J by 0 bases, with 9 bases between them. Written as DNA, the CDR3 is TGTGCCAGCTCACCTGTGGGGACCTCCTATAATTCACCCCTCCACTTT. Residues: CASSPVGTSYNSPLHF.